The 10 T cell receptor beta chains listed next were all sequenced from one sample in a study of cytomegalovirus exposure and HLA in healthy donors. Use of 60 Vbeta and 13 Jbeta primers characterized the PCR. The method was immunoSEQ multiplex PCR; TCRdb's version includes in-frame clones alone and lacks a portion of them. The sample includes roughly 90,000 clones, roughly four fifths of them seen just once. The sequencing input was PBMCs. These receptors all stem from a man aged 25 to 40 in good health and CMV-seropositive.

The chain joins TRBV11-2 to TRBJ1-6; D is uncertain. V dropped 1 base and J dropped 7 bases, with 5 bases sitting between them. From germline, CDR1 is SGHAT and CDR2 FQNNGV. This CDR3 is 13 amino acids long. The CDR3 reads CASSLVPNSPLHF. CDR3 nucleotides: TGTGCCAGCAGCTTAGTTCCGAATTCACCCCTCCACTTT.

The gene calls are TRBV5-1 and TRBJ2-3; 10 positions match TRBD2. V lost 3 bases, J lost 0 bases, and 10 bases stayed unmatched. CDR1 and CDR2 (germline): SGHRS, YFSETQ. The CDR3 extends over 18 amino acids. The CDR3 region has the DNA TGCGCCAGCAGCTGGGGACTAGCGCCCAGAACTAGCACAGATACGCAGTATTTT. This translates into CASSWGLAPRTSTDTQYF.

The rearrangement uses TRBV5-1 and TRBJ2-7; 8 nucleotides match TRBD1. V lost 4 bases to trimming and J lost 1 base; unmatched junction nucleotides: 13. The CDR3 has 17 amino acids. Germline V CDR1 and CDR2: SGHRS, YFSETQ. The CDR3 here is CASSAAAGGVGSYEQYF. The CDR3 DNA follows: TGCGCCAGCAGCGCCGCGGCAGGGGGCGTTGGTTCCTACGAGCAGTACTTC.

This CDR3 reads CASSEVARRAFF. The CDR3 DNA sequence: TGTGCCAGCAGTGAAGTAGCCCGAAGGGCTTTCTTT. The chain has TRBV2 and TRBJ1-1; D is unclear. The germline V gene encodes CDR1 SNHLY and CDR2 FYNNEI. The ends were cut back, 1 base at V and 11 bases at J, with 11 bases in the middle. The CDR3 covers 12 residues.

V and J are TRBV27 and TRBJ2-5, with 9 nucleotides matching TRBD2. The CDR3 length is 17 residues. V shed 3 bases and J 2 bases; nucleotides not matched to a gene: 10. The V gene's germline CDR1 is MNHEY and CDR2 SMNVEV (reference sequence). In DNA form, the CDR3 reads TGTGCCAGCAGTTTCTCCCACTTCGGACTAGCGCAAGAGACCCAGTACTTC. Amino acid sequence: CASSFSHFGLAQETQYF.

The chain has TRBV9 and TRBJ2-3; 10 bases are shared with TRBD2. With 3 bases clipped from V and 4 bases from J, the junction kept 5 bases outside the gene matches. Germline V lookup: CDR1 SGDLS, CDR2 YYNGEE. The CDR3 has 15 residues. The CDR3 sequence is CASSARAGGPDTQYF. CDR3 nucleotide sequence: TGTGCCAGCAGCGCTAGAGCGGGAGGGCCAGATACGCAGTATTTT.

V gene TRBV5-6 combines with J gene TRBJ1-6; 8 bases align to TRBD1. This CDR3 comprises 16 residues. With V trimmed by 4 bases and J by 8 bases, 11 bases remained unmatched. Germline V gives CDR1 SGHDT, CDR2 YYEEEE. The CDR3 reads CASSGDRGSEDSPLHF. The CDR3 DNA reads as TGTGCCAGCAGCGGTGACAGGGGCAGCGAAGATTCACCCCTCCACTTT.

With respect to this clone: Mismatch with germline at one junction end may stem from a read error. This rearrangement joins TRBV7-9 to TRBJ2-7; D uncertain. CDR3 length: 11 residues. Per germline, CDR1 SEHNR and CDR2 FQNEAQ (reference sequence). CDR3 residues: CSSSSYYEQYF. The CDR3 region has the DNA TGTTCCAGCAGCTCTTATTACGAGCAGTACTTC.

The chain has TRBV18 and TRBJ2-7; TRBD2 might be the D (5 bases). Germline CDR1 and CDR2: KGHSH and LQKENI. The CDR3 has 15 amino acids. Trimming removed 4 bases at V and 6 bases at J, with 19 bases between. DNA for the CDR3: TGTGCCAGCTCACTCACCTCAATAAGCGGTAGCGAGCAGTACTTC. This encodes CASSLTSISGSEQYF.

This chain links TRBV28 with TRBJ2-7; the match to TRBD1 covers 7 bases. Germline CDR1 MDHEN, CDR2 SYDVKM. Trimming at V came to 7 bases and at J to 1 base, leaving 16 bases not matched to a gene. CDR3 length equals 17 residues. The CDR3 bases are TGTGCCAGCACTTATACAGGGGCCTTCCGTCCATCCTACGAGCAGTACTTC. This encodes CASTYTGAFRPSYEQYF.